These 9 T cell receptor beta chains originate from one sample sequenced in a study of long-term antiretroviral therapy in people with HIV. Survey-level immunoSEQ v3.0 assays were run. The method was immunoSEQ multiplex PCR; TCRdb's version includes in-frame clones alone and lacks a portion of them. The table shows 25,000 to 35,000 clones, with about 94% occurring only once. This specimen was unsorted PBMCs, taken around 7.4 years after starting antiretroviral therapy. The source is a man aged 50-59 years with HIV.

The J gene is TRBJ2-3, the V gene TRBV7-7; D is undetermined. Germline values: CDR1 SSHAT, CDR2 FNYEAQ (reference sequence). V was shortened by 5 bases and J by 5 bases, with 8 bases between the two germline ends. The CDR3 is made up of 12 amino acids. In DNA, the CDR3 is TGTGCCAGCAGCAAGGACGGAGATACGCAGTATTTT. It encodes CASSKDGDTQYF.

The CDR3 DNA follows: TGTGCCATCAGTGACCCAGGGGTCCCCCAAATCAATGAGCAGTTCTTC. This gives the protein CAISDPGVPQINEQFF. The chain couples TRBV10-3 to TRBJ2-1; D is perhaps TRBD1 (6 bases). Germline loops: CDR1 ENHRY, CDR2 SYGVKD. The V end was cut by 3 bases, the J end by 6 bases, with 18 bases between. The CDR3 totals 16 residues.

The genes are TRBV5-6 and TRBJ2-7; D is ambiguous. Germline CDR1 is SGHDT and CDR2 is YYEEEE. The CDR3 spans 13 residues. V lost 0 bases, J lost 2 bases, and 6 bases lay in between. The CDR3 sequence is CASSLGRPYEQYF. In DNA, the CDR3 is TGTGCCAGCAGCTTGGGCAGACCCTACGAGCAGTACTTC.

The rearrangement links TRBV5-8 to TRBJ1-1, with a weak D call TRBD1 (6 bases). Germline loops: CDR1 SGHTS, CDR2 YDEGEE. The CDR3 is made up of 15 amino acids. V lost 2 bases to trimming and J lost 0 bases, with 11 bases between them. CDR3 DNA sequence: TGTGCCAGCAGCTTCACAGGGCCACTGAACACTGAAGCTTTCTTT. Protein: CASSFTGPLNTEAFF. The full variable domain, completed using reference TRBV5-8 and TRBJ1-1, is EAGVTQSPTHLIKTRGQQATLRCSPISGHTSVYWYQQALGLGLQFLLWYDEGEERNRGNFPPRFSGRQFPNYSSELNVNALELEDSALYLCASSFTGPLNTEAFFGQGTRLTVV.

The chain joins TRBV5-1 to TRBJ2-7; a weak D match, TRBD2 (6 bases). CDR3 length equals 12 residues. V lost 4 bases and J 6 bases, leaving 11 bases between the germline ends. Germline V gene data show CDR1 as SGHRS and CDR2 as YFSETQ. CDR3 sequence reads: CASSLTSSEQYF. The CDR3 bases are TGCGCCAGCAGCCTTACTAGCTCCGAGCAGTACTTC.

The chain has TRBV6-1 and TRBJ2-7; 7 bases are shared with TRBD2. Germline assignment: CDR1 MNHNS and CDR2 SASEGT. J lost 5 bases, V lost 5 bases, and 9 bases had no gene match. The CDR3 covers 14 residues. The CDR3 DNA sequence: TGTGCCAGCAGTCCCCGGGACTATCGGGACGAGCAGTACTTC. Translating it yields CASSPRDYRDEQYF.

DNA of the CDR3: TGTGCCAGCAGCTTAAAACAGGGGGGGGCAACTAATGAAAAACTGTTTTTT. This sequence encodes CASSLKQGGATNEKLFF. This sequence joins TRBV7-9 and TRBJ1-4; 8 bases align to TRBD1. The germline CDR1 and CDR2 sequences are SEHNR and FQNEAQ (reference sequence). V gave up 2 bases and J gave up 0 bases; unmatched junction bases: 5. The CDR3 runs 17 residues.

The V gene is TRBV6-5, the J gene TRBJ2-1; 10 bases align to TRBD2. V trimming: 6 bases; J trimming: 7 bases; junction bases outside the gene matches: 3. The CDR3 loop spans 13 amino acids. The germline gives CDR1 MNHEY, CDR2 SVGAGI. The CDR3 region has the DNA TGTGCCAGCAGGAATAGCGGGGGGAATGAGCAGTTCTTC. Protein: CASRNSGGNEQFF.

This clone was counted once. This CDR3 is also generated by other DNA sequences in the sample. The CDR3 is CASSIVGDSYEQYF. The CDR3 DNA follows: TGTGCCAGTAGTATCGTCGGTGACTCCTACGAGCAGTACTTC. The chain couples TRBV19 to TRBJ2-7; D remains unclear. This CDR3 has 14 residues. Germline V CDR1 and CDR2: LNHDA, SQIVND (reference sequence). Between the trimmed V and J ends, which lost 3 bases and 0 bases, there was a span of 9 bases.